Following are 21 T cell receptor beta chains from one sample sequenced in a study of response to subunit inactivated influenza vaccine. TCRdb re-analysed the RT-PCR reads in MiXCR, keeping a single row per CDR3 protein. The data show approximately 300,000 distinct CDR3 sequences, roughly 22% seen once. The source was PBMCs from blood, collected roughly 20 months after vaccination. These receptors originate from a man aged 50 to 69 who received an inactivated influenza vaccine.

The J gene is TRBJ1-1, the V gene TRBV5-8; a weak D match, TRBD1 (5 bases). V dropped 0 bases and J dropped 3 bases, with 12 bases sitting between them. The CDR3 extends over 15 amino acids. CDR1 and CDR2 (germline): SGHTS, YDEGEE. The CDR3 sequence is CASSLALRGHTEAFF. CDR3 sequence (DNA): TGTGCCAGCAGCTTGGCCCTTAGGGGTCACACTGAAGCTTTCTTT. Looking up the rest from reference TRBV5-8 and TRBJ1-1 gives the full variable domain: EAGVTQSPTHLIKTRGQQATLRCSPISGHTSVYWYQQALGLGLQFLLWYDEGEERNRGNFPPRFSGRQFPNYSSELNVNALELEDSALYLCASSLALRGHTEAFFGQGTRLTVV.

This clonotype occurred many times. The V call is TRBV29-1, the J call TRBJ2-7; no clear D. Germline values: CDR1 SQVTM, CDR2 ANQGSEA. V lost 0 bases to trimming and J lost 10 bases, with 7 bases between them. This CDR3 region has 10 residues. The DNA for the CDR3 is TGCAGCGTTGAAGATCAGGTTCAGTACTTC. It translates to CSVEDQVQYF.

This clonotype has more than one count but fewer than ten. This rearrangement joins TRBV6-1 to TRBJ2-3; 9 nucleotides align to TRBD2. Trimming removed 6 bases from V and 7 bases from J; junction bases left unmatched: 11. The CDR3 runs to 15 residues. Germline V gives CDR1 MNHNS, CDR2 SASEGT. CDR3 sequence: CASSPASGELYTQYF. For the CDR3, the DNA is TGTGCCAGCAGCCCAGCTAGCGGGGAGCTGTATACGCAGTATTTT.

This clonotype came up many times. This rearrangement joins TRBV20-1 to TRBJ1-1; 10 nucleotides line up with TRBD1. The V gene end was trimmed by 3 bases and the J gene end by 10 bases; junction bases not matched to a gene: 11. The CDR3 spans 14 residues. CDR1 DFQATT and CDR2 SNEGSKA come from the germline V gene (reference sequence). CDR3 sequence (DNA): TGCAGTGCTAGGGGGGGACAGGGGACATCATTAGCTTTCTTT. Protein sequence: CSARGGQGTSLAFF.

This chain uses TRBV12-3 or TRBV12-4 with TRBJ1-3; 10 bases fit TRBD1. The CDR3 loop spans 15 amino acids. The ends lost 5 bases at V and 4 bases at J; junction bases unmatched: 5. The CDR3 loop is CASSADRGFGNTIYF. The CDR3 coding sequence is TGTGCCAGCAGTGCGGACAGGGGGTTCGGAAACACCATATATTTT.

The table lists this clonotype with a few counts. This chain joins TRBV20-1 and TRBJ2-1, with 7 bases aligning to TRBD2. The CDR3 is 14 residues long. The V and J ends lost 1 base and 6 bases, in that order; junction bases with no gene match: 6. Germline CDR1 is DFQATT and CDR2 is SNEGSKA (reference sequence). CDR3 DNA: TGCAGTGCTAGAGGTGGACTAGTAGTCAATGAGCAGTTCTTC. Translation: CSARGGLVVNEQFF.

The DNA of the CDR3 is TGTGCCACCAGCGCCGGGACAGGGGGCAGCACTGAAGCTTTCTTT. Amino acids: CATSAGTGGSTEAFF. The chain employs TRBV15 and TRBJ1-1; 12 nucleotides line up with TRBD1. This CDR3 spans 15 amino acids. J gave up 4 bases and V 5 bases, and 5 bases lay outside the gene matches. Germline CDR1 is LNHNV and CDR2 is YYDKDF (reference sequence).

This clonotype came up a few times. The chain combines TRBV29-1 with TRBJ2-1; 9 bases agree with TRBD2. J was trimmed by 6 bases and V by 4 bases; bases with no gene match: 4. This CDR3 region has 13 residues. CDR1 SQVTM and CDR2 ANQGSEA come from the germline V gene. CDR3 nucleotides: TGCAGCGTTGTTAGCGGGGGCATCAATGAGCAGTTCTTC. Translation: CSVVSGGINEQFF.

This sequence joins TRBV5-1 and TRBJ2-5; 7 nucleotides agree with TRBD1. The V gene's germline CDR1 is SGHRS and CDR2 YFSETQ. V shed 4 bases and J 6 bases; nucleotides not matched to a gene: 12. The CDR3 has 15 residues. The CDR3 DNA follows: TGCGCCAGCAGCGGATCAGACAGGGCTACGAAGACCCAGTACTTC. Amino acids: CASSGSDRATKTQYF. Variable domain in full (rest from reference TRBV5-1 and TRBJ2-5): KAGVTQTPRYLIKTRGQQVTLSCSPISGHRSVSWYQQTPGQGLQFLFEYFSETQRNKGNFPGRFSGRQFSNSRSEMNVSTLELGDSALYLCASSGSDRATKTQYFGPGTRLLVL.

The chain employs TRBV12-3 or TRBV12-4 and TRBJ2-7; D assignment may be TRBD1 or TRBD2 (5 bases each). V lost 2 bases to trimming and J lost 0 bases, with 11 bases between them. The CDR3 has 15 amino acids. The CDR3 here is CASSLSGGGSYEQYF. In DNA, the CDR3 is TGTGCCAGCAGTTTATCGGGTGGGGGCTCCTACGAGCAGTACTTC.

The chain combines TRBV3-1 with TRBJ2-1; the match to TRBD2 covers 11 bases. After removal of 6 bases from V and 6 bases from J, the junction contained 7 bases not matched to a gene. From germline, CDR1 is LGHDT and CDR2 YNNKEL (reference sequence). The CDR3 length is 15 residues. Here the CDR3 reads CASRPTSGALNEQFF. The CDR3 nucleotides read TGTGCCAGCAGGCCGACTAGCGGGGCACTCAATGAGCAGTTCTTC.

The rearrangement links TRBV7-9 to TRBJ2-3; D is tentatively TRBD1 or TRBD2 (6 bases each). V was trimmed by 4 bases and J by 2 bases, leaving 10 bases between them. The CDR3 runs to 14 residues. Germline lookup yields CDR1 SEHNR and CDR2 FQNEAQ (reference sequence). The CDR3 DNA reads TGTGCCAGCAGCTGGACGGGGGCCACAGATACGCAGTATTTT. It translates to CASSWTGATDTQYF. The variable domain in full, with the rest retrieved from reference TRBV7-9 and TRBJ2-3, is DTGVSQNPRHKITKRGQNVTFRCDPISEHNRLYWYRQTLGQGPEFLTYFQNEAQLEKSRLLSDRFSAERPKGSFSTLEIQRTEQGDSAMYLCASSWTGATDTQYFGPGTRLTVL.

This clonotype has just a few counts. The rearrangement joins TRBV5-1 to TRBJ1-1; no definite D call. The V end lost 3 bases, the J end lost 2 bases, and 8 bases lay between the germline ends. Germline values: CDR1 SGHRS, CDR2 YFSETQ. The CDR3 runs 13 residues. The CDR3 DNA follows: TGCGCCAGCAGCTGGAACAGTAACACTGAAGCTTTCTTT. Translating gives CASSWNSNTEAFF.

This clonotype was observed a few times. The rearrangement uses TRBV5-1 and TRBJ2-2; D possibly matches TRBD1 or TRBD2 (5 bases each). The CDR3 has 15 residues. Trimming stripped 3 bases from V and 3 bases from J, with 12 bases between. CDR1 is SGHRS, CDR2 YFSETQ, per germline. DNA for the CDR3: TGCGCCAGCAGCTCCGGGACGGTCTACACCGGGGAGCTGTTTTTT. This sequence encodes CASSSGTVYTGELFF.

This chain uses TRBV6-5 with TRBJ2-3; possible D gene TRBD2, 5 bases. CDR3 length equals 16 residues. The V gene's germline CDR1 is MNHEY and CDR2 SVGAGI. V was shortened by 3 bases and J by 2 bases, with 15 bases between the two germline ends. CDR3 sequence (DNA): TGTGCCAGCAGTTATCGAGCGGAGCCGATCACAGATACGCAGTATTTT. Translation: CASSYRAEPITDTQYF.

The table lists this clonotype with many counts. Written as DNA, the CDR3 is TGTGCCAGCAGCTTAGGCCAGACCTCCTACAATGAGCAGTTCTTC. This sequence encodes CASSLGQTSYNEQFF. The chain is built from TRBV7-9 and TRBJ2-1; no clear D. Germline V gene sequence: CDR1 SEHNR, CDR2 FQNEAQ (reference sequence). Trimming shortened V by 1 base and J by 0 bases, and 7 bases separated the two germline ends. This CDR3 is built from 15 residues.

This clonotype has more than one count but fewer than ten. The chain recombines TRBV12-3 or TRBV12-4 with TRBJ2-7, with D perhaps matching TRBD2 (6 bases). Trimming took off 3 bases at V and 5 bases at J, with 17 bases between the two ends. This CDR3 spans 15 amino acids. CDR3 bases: TGTGCCAGCAGTTTTAGTCTCCCTAGCGCCCACGAGCAGTACTTC. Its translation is CASSFSLPSAHEQYF.

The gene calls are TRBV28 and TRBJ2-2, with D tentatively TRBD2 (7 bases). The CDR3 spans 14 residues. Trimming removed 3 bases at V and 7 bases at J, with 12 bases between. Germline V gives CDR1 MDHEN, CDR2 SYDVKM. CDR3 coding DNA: TGTGCCAGCAGTTTGGGGGGGCGTCGCGGGGAGCTGTTTTTT. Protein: CASSLGGRRGELFF.

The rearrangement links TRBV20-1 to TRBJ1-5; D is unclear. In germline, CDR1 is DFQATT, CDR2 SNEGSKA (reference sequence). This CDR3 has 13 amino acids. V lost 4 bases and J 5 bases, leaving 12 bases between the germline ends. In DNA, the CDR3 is TGCAGTGCTACCGACGGGTCCGATCAGCCCCAGCATTTT. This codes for CSATDGSDQPQHF.

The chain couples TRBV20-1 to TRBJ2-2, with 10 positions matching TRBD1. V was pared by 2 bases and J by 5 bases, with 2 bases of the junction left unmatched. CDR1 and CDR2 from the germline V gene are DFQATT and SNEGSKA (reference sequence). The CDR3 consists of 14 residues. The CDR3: CSARRQGATGELFF. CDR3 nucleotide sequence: TGCAGTGCTAGAAGACAGGGGGCTACCGGGGAGCTGTTTTTT.

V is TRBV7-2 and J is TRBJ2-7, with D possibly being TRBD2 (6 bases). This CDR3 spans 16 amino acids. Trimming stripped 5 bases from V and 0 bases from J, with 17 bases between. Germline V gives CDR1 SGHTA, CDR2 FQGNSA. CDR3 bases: TGTGCCAGCAGCCCGCCGGGACTCCTAAACTCCTACGAGCAGTACTTC. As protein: CASSPPGLLNSYEQYF.